This entry is about one T cell receptor (beta chain). These data come from a study of blood T cell repertoires in COVID-19. This CDR3 contains 16 residues. The V and J ends lost 4 bases and 0 bases, in that order; junction bases with no gene match: 5. Germline V gives CDR1 SGHTA, CDR2 FQGNSA. Some clones are missing from TCRdb's copy, which holds only in-frame ones; the method was immunoSEQ multiplex PCR. The sample carries about 180,000 clones, around 89% recorded once. The gene calls are TRBV7-2 and TRBJ2-1; 8 positions agree with TRBD2. The clonotype originates from a man aged 18 to 29 who had recovered from COVID-19. The sequenced sample consisted of peripheral blood. CDR3 in DNA: TGTGCCAGCAGCTCGCGGGAGGCCAGCTCCTACAATGAGCAGTTCTTC. Protein product: CASSSREASSYNEQFF.